The 22 T cell receptor beta chains listed next were all sequenced from one sample in a study of beta chain features in type 1 diabetes. These receptors' antigens are unknown. Expressed TCRB transcripts were sequenced after all isolated RNA was converted to cDNA. Assay used: immunoSEQ multiplex PCR; TCRdb lists only in-frame clones, some missing. The sample has 250,000 or so clones, roughly 22% seen once. Regarding the study as a whole: All four CD4+ subsets of Type 1 diabetes patients contained TCRB CDR3s that were moderately but significantly shorter.

Sequencing input: naive CD4+ T cells from blood. Every receptor here comes from a woman aged 40 to 49 with type 1 diabetes.

This clone was seen more than once but under ten times. The chain uses TRBV19 and TRBJ2-1, with D possibly being TRBD2 (6 bases). V gave up 4 bases and J gave up 0 bases, with 10 bases separating them. Germline V lookup: CDR1 LNHDA, CDR2 SQIVND (reference sequence). The length of the CDR3 is 15 residues. CDR3 amino acids: CASSTGLSSYNEQFF. DNA for the CDR3: TGTGCCAGTAGTACGGGACTGAGCTCCTACAATGAGCAGTTCTTC.

This chain links TRBV9 with TRBJ2-1, with a weak D call TRBD2 (5 bases). The CDR3 covers 15 residues. V lost 0 bases and J lost 4, with 11 bases in between. Germline CDR1 reads SGDLS; CDR2 reads YYNGEE. The CDR3: CASSVGGSAYNEQFF. CDR3 DNA: TGTGCCAGCAGCGTAGGGGGTAGCGCATACAATGAGCAGTTCTTC. Together with reference TRBV9 and TRBJ2-1, the CDR3 gives the full variable domain: DSGVTQTPKHLITATGQRVTLRCSPRSGDLSVYWYQQSLDQGLQFLIQYYNGEERAKGNILERFSAQQFPDLHSELNLSSLELGDSALYFCASSVGGSAYNEQFFGPGTRLTVL.

V and J are TRBV9 and TRBJ2-1; D is possibly TRBD2 (5 bases). The CDR3 is 13 amino acids. V lost 0 bases and J 13 bases, leaving 14 bases between the germline ends. Germline V CDR1 and CDR2: SGDLS, YYNGEE. The CDR3 reads CASSVEEGQFQFF. Here the CDR3 DNA reads TGTGCCAGCAGCGTAGAAGAGGGTCAGTTCCAGTTCTTC.

The table lists this clone with a few counts. The chain links TRBV11-1 to TRBJ2-3, with D uncertain. V was pared by 5 bases and J by 3 bases, with 15 bases between. The germline CDR1 and CDR2 sequences are SGHAT and FQDESV (reference sequence). This CDR3 contains 15 residues. CDR3 protein: CASSRIGWRTDTQYF. In DNA, the CDR3 is TGTGCCAGCAGCCGAATAGGCTGGAGAACAGATACGCAGTATTTT.

The table lists this clone with a few counts. The chain has TRBV21-1 and TRBJ1-2. TRBV21-1 counts as a pseudogene. This CDR3 has 13 amino acids. The CDR3 coding sequence is TGTGCCAGCAGTGTTCGGGAGCTGAAGGGCTACACCTTC. As protein: CASSVRELKGYTF.

The J gene is TRBJ2-3, the V gene TRBV9; 16 bases line up with TRBD2. The CDR3 runs 17 residues. The junction had 3 bases not matched to a gene; V was cut back by 3 bases and J by 2 bases. From germline, CDR1 is SGDLS and CDR2 YYNGEE. The CDR3 protein is CASSAGTSGRVTDTQYF. The CDR3 DNA is TGTGCCAGCAGCGCCGGGACTAGCGGGAGGGTCACAGATACGCAGTATTTT.

The CDR3 DNA reads as TGTGCCAGCAGTCAGGGGGCGAGCGGAACGGAGCAGTACTTC. This codes for CASSQGASGTEQYF. The chain has TRBV7-3 and TRBJ2-7; 8 bases align to TRBD1. Per germline, CDR1 SGHTA and CDR2 FQGTGA. V gave up 6 bases and J gave up 7 bases; unmatched junction bases: 11. CDR3 length equals 14 residues.

In this sample, this clone turned up a few times. This chain connects TRBV18 to TRBJ2-1; TRBD2 aligns across 8 bases. Trimming cost V 2 bases and J 6 bases; bases outside gene matches: 6. The CDR3 sequence is 15 residues long. Germline-derived CDR1 and CDR2 are KGHSH and LQKENI. The CDR3 sequence: CASSPSPGTSNEQFF. The DNA of the CDR3 is TGTGCCAGCTCACCAAGTCCTGGGACTAGCAATGAGCAGTTCTTC.

The chain carries TRBV9 and TRBJ2-1, with 9 bases matching TRBD2. CDR1 and CDR2 (germline): SGDLS, YYNGEE. There are 17 residues in the CDR3. Germline trimming cut 4 bases from V and 0 bases from J; bases unmatched to any gene: 8. The DNA for the CDR3 is TGTGCCAGCAGCTCCAGCGGGAGGACTGACTCCTACAATGAGCAGTTCTTC. Translating gives CASSSSGRTDSYNEQFF. Together with reference TRBV9 and TRBJ2-1, the CDR3 gives the full variable domain: DSGVTQTPKHLITATGQRVTLRCSPRSGDLSVYWYQQSLDQGLQFLIQYYNGEERAKGNILERFSAQQFPDLHSELNLSSLELGDSALYFCASSSSGRTDSYNEQFFGPGTRLTVL.

V and J are TRBV7-9 and TRBJ2-5; 8 positions match TRBD1. V was pared by 6 bases and J by 3 bases, with 3 bases of the junction left unmatched. There are 13 residues in the CDR3. Germline assignment: CDR1 SEHNR and CDR2 FQNEAQ (reference sequence). The chain's CDR3 is CASSYRGKETQYF. CDR3 in DNA: TGTGCCAGCAGTTACAGGGGGAAAGAGACCCAGTACTTC. The full variable domain, in which reference TRBV7-9 and TRBJ2-5 provide the parts outside the CDR3, is DTGVSQNPRHKITKRGQNVTFRCDPISEHNRLYWYRQTLGQGPEFLTYFQNEAQLEKSRLLSDRFSAERPKGSFSTLEIQRTEQGDSAMYLCASSYRGKETQYFGPGTRLLVL.

This chain joins TRBV29-1 and TRBJ2-2, with D hard to call. The CDR3 is made up of 14 amino acids. V lost 0 bases, J lost 8 bases, and 13 bases lay in between. CDR1 SQVTM and CDR2 ANQGSEA come from the germline V gene. The CDR3 coding sequence is TGCAGCGTTGAAGAAGCCGGTTTCAGGGGGGAGCTGTTTTTT. Residues: CSVEEAGFRGELFF.

V and J are TRBV2 and TRBJ1-1; D remains ambiguous. Germline V gene lookup returns CDR1 SNHLY and CDR2 FYNNEI. Trimming removed 3 bases at V and 1 base at J, with 9 bases between. The CDR3 extends over 14 amino acids. CDR3 DNA: TGTGCCAGCAGTGATGCGGGGTGGAACACTGAAGCTTTCTTT. Its translation: CASSDAGWNTEAFF.

The V gene is TRBV7-9, the J gene TRBJ2-6; D gene unclear. Germline V gene sequence: CDR1 SEHNR, CDR2 FQNEAQ (reference sequence). The CDR3 loop spans 16 amino acids. V dropped 1 base and J dropped 4 bases, with 11 bases sitting between them. CDR3: CASSLETTSGANVLTF. The CDR3 DNA reads as TGTGCCAGCAGCTTAGAGACAACCTCCGGGGCCAACGTCCTGACTTTC.

This clone has only a few counts. The chain uses TRBV30 and TRBJ2-2; D gene ambiguous. Germline CDR1 and CDR2: GTSNPN and SVGIG (reference sequence). The V end lost 0 bases, the J end lost 6 bases, and 5 bases lay between the germline ends. This CDR3 contains 12 residues. The CDR3 DNA reads as TGTGCCTGGAGTGTGGTAGCCGGGGAGCTGTTTTTT. Its protein product is CAWSVVAGELFF.

This clone appeared a single time. The chain employs TRBV18 and TRBJ2-3; 10 bases fit TRBD2. This CDR3 comprises 17 residues. Germline V gene lookup returns CDR1 KGHSH and CDR2 LQKENI. Trimming cost V 0 bases and J 0 bases; bases outside gene matches: 3. DNA for the CDR3: TGTGCCAGCTCACCACCGGGACTAGCGTGGAGCACAGATACGCAGTATTTT. It specifies CASSPPGLAWSTDTQYF.

The chain has TRBV11-3 and TRBJ2-5; 9 bases are a match to TRBD1. V dropped 5 bases and J dropped 5; count of bases not matched to a gene: 6. Germline V gene lookup returns CDR1 SGHNT and CDR2 YENEEA. The CDR3 extends over 14 amino acids. As DNA, the CDR3 is TGTGCCAGCAGCGCGGGACAGGGCAGGGAGACCCAGTACTTC. It yields the protein CASSAGQGRETQYF. Complete variable domain (other parts from reference TRBV11-3 and TRBJ2-5): EAGVVQSPRYKIIEKKQPVAFWCNPISGHNTLYWYLQNLGQGPELLIRYENEEAVDDSQLPKDRFSAERLKGVDSTLKIQPAELGDSAVYLCASSAGQGRETQYFGPGTRLLVL.

This chain links TRBV29-1 with TRBJ1-4; D remains unclear. Deletions cut 7 bases from V and 3 bases from J, with 12 bases between. CDR3 length equals 13 residues. Germline assignment: CDR1 SQVTM and CDR2 ANQGSEA. In DNA form, the CDR3 reads TGCAGCGCTGTCGGGGATCCTAATGAAAAACTGTTTTTT. Its translation is CSAVGDPNEKLFF.

A few counts support this clone. The J gene is TRBJ2-3, the V gene TRBV7-9; the match to TRBD1 covers 8 bases. CDR3 length: 14 amino acids. Germline V gene lookup returns CDR1 SEHNR and CDR2 FQNEAQ (reference sequence). The V and J ends lost 6 bases and 4 bases, in that order; junction bases with no gene match: 6. CDR3 nucleotide sequence: TGTGCCAGCAGTTATGACAGGGGTGCAGATACGCAGTATTTT. Amino acids: CASSYDRGADTQYF.

This clone was seen more than once but under ten times. This chain joins TRBV7-9 and TRBJ2-5; no firm D call. Trimming removed 5 bases at V and 1 base at J, with 14 bases between. The CDR3 covers 15 residues. Germline CDR1 reads SEHNR; CDR2 reads FQNEAQ (reference sequence). CDR3 residues: CASSLPLGSQETQYF. Here the CDR3 DNA reads TGTGCCAGCAGCCTCCCCCTAGGCTCCCAAGAGACCCAGTACTTC.

The chain links TRBV4-2 to TRBJ2-1, with no clear D. Deletions cut 0 bases from V and 2 bases from J, with 8 bases between. Germline loops: CDR1 LGHNA, CDR2 YNFKEQ. This CDR3 is 15 amino acids long. The CDR3 nucleotides are TGTGCCAGCAGCCAAGACCGAGGCGCCTACAATGAGCAGTTCTTC. It translates to CASSQDRGAYNEQFF.

The V and J genes are TRBV6-5 and TRBJ1-2; TRBD1 agrees at 7 bases. There are 14 residues in the CDR3. The J segment lost 6 bases and the V segment lost 5 bases, leaving 9 bases of the junction unmatched. From germline, CDR1 is MNHEY and CDR2 SVGAGI. CDR3 protein: CASSDGQARNGYTF. The DNA of the CDR3 is TGTGCCAGCAGTGACGGACAGGCAAGGAATGGCTACACCTTC.

The CDR3 sequence: CASSQGRVTTDTQYF. CDR3 in DNA: TGCGCCAGCAGCCAAGGCAGGGTTACTACAGATACGCAGTATTTT. The rearrangement uses TRBV4-1 and TRBJ2-3; D might be TRBD1 (5 bases). The CDR3 spans 15 residues. V lost 1 base to trimming and J lost 3 bases, with 11 bases between them. Germline-derived CDR1 and CDR2 are MGHRA and YSYEKL.